These T cell receptor beta chains were read from a single sample in a study of cytomegalovirus exposure and HLA in healthy donors. The repertoire was sequenced with immunoSEQ multiplex PCR; TCRdb's copy has only in-frame clones and lacks some. This sample's clone table lists 45,000 or so clones. Sequencing input: PBMCs. The receptor source for this set is a male donor in good health and CMV-seronegative. Both conserved end residues are part of each CDR3. A D gene is named only where the DNA matches it firmly.

D gene	V gene	J gene	CDR3 DNA	CDR3 protein
.	TRBV7-9	TRBJ1-1	TGTGCCAGCAGACCAGACAGACTGAACACTGAAGCTTTCTTT	CASRPDRLNTEAFF
.	TRBV7-2	TRBJ1-1	TGTGCCAGCAGCTTGGGTAGGACAATGAACACTGAAGCTTTCTTT	CASSLGRTMNTEAFF
TRBD2	TRBV29-1	TRBJ2-7	TGCAGCGTAGCAAGTGGTAGGCCCCCGGGACTAGCGGGAAGACGAGGCTACGAGCAGTACTTC	CSVASGRPPGLAGRRGYEQYF
TRBD1	TRBV14	TRBJ1-4	TGTGCCAGCAGCCAAGATGAGACAGGGAGGGAAAAACTGTTTTTT	CASSQDETGREKLFF
.	TRBV10-3	TRBJ1-1	TGTGCCATCAGTGAGCTAGGACAGCCTTTCTTT	CAISELGQPFF
TRBD1	TRBV5-8	TRBJ2-1	TGTGCCAGCAGCTGGACAGGGTACAATGAGCAGTTCTTC	CASSWTGYNEQFF
.	TRBV5-3	TRBJ2-5	TGTGCCAGAAGCTGGGACATTCCGAGGGAGACCCAGTACTTC	CARSWDIPRETQYF
.	TRBV30	TRBJ2-7	TGTGCCTGGGGTTTCGGACTCTACGAGCAGTACTTC	CAWGFGLYEQYF
TRBD1	TRBV18	TRBJ2-5	TGTGCCAGCTCACCAGGGGGGACAGGGTCGGAGACCCAGTACTTC	CASSPGGTGSETQYF
TRBD2	TRBV28	TRBJ2-1	TGTGCCAGCAGCCGTGGGACTAGCGGGACTTCGAATGAGCAGTTCTTC	CASSRGTSGTSNEQFF
TRBD1	TRBV6-5	TRBJ2-2	TGTGCCAGCAGACAGGGGGGCACCGGGGAGCTGTTTTTT	CASRQGGTGELFF
TRBD1	TRBV7-9	TRBJ1-4	TGTGCCAGCAGCTTTGGGACAGAGTCTAATGAAAAACTGTTTTTT	CASSFGTESNEKLFF
TRBD2	TRBV5-5	TRBJ2-1	TGTGCCAGCAGCCTGACTAGCGGGAGTGGTTCCTACAATGAGCAGTTCTTC	CASSLTSGSGSYNEQFF
.	TRBV28	TRBJ1-2	TGTGCCAGCAGCGCGGCTTATGGCTACACCTTC	CASSAAYGYTF
.	TRBV5-1	TRBJ1-2	TGCGCCAGCAGCCCCCGTCCAGGTTTCTATGGCTACACCTTC	CASSPRPGFYGYTF
.	TRBV4-3	TRBJ2-7	TGCGCCAGCAGCCAAGAAAAGAAGCCCTCGACAGGCCGCGGTTACGAGCAGTACTTC	CASSQEKKPSTGRGYEQYF
TRBD2	TRBV10-3	TRBJ2-1	TGTGCCAGCGGAGGAGGGGGGACTAGCGTTTACAATGAGCAGTTCTTC	CASGGGGTSVYNEQFF
.	TRBV18	TRBJ1-2	TGTGCCAGCTTGCCTACAGGGAACTATGGCTACACCTTC	CASLPTGNYGYTF
.	TRBV7-2	TRBJ1-5	TGTGCCAGCAGCCCACAGGGCCCGAGCCAGCCCCAGCATTTT	CASSPQGPSQPQHF
.	TRBV5-1	TRBJ1-1	TGCGCCAGCAATCAGGACAGAAACACTGAAGCTTTCTTT	CASNQDRNTEAFF
TRBD2	TRBV5-3	TRBJ2-1	TGTGCCAGAAGCCGGGGACTAGCGGGAGGTCACAATGAGCAGTTCTTC	CARSRGLAGGHNEQFF
TRBD1	TRBV18	TRBJ2-7	TGTGCCAGCTCACTAGGACAGGGGGCGTACGAGCAGTACTTC	CASSLGQGAYEQYF
TRBD2	TRBV30	TRBJ2-5	TGTGCCTGGAGTGTGTTAGCGGGGGAGACCCAGTACTTC	CAWSVLAGETQYF
TRBD2	TRBV6-1	TRBJ2-3	TGTGCCAGCAGTGATGTAGCGGGAGGGCCTGATACGCAGTATTTT	CASSDVAGGPDTQYF
.	TRBV5-4	TRBJ1-2	TGTGCCAGCAGCTTGACAACTACGGCAGGCTACACCTTC	CASSLTTTAGYTF
.	TRBV19	TRBJ2-1	TGTGCCAGTAGATGGACTCCCAATTCCCACAATGAGCAGTTCTTC	CASRWTPNSHNEQFF
.	TRBV15	TRBJ1-4	TGTGCCACCAGCAAGAGCGGGGGGTTGGCAACTAATGAAAAACTGTTTTTT	CATSKSGGLATNEKLFF
.	TRBV5-1	TRBJ2-5	TGCGCCAGCAGCTTGGGGGGGCAGGATAAAGAGACCCAGTACTTC	CASSLGGQDKETQYF
TRBD2	TRBV19	TRBJ2-3	TGTGCCAGTCGAGTAGCGGGAGCTGATACGCAGTATTTT	CASRVAGADTQYF
.	TRBV6-1	TRBJ1-5	TGTGCCAGCAGGGTCACCGGGGAGCCCCAGCATTTT	CASRVTGEPQHF
.	TRBV7-2	TRBJ2-2	TGTGCCAGCAGCTCCCTAACACGGGGCACCGGGGAGCTGTTTTTT	CASSSLTRGTGELFF
TRBD1	TRBV28	TRBJ2-1	TGTGCCAGCAGTTTGGAACAGGGGAATCAGTTCTTC	CASSLEQGNQFF
.	TRBV19	TRBJ1-1	TGTGCCAGTAGTTGGGAAGGAGGCGTGAACACTGAAGCTTTCTTT	CASSWEGGVNTEAFF
TRBD1	TRBV7-8	TRBJ1-1	TGTGCCAGCAGCATAAACAGGGGAATGAACACTGAAGCTTTCTTT	CASSINRGMNTEAFF
.	TRBV11-2	TRBJ1-4	TGTGCCAGCAGCACCACACACACAGGCTTTCGGTCGAATGAAAAACTGTTTTTT	CASSTTHTGFRSNEKLFF
.	TRBV29-1	TRBJ1-2	TGCAGCGTTGAAGTCCTCGACATCTACACCTTC	CSVEVLDIYTF
TRBD2	TRBV11-3	TRBJ2-5	TGTGCCAGCAGCTTAGGCTCTAGCGGGAGGTCGGGAGAGACCCAGTACTTC	CASSLGSSGRSGETQYF
.	TRBV11-2	TRBJ1-3	TGTGCCAGCAGCCGTAAAGTCGAATTAGACAGGTTCTCCGGAAACACCATATATTTT	CASSRKVELDRFSGNTIYF
TRBD1	TRBV27	TRBJ1-3	TGTGCCAGCAGTTTATCGTACCGGACAGGGGCCGGAAACACCATATATTTT	CASSLSYRTGAGNTIYF
.	TRBV6-5	TRBJ1-1	TGTGCCAGCAGTTACCGGGCAGGGCCGGCTTTCTTT	CASSYRAGPAFF
TRBD2	TRBV6-1	TRBJ2-7	TGTGCCACTTTAAACAGCGGGAGGAGGTCCTACGAGCAGTACTTC	CATLNSGRRSYEQYF
TRBD2	TRBV11-2	TRBJ2-5	TGTGCCAGCAGCTCACAGACTAGCGGGAGGGCTGGGACCCAGTACTTC	CASSSQTSGRAGTQYF
TRBD2	TRBV7-2	TRBJ2-7	TGTGCCAGCAGCTTAAAAGCCCCATTTAGCGGGAGCTCCTACGAGCAGTACTTC	CASSLKAPFSGSSYEQYF
TRBD1	TRBV28	TRBJ1-1	TGTGCCAGCAGCTCCGACAGGGGGACTGAAGCTTTCTTT	CASSSDRGTEAFF
TRBD1	TRBV6-1	TRBJ1-5	TGTGCCAGCAGTGAATGGACAGGGCTTAGCAATCAGCCCCAGCATTTT	CASSEWTGLSNQPQHF
TRBD1	TRBV10-1	TRBJ1-1	TGCGCCAGCAGAACCGGGACAGGGGGGAACACTGAAGCTTTCTTT	CASRTGTGGNTEAFF
TRBD2	TRBV19	TRBJ2-3	TGTGCCAGTAGTATAGCGGCGAGTAGCGGGAGGGATACGCAGTATTTT	CASSIAASSGRDTQYF
TRBD1	TRBV15	TRBJ2-7	TGTGCCACCAGCAGAGCCGGGACAGGAGCCTACGAGCAGTACTTC	CATSRAGTGAYEQYF
.	TRBV28	TRBJ1-4	TGTGCCAGCAGCTCCCGAGGGGCGGGAGAAAAGCTGTTTTTT	CASSSRGAGEKLFF